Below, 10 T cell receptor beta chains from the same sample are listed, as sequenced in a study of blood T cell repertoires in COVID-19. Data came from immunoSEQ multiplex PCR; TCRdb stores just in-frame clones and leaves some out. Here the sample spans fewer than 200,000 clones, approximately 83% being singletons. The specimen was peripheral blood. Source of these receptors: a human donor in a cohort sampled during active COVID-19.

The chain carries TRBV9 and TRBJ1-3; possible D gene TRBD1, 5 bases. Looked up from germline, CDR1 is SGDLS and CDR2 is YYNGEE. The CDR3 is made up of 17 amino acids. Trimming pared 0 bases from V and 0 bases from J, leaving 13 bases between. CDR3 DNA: TGTGCCAGCAGCGTAGTCCCCACAGGCCTCTCTGGAAACACCATATATTTT. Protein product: CASSVVPTGLSGNTIYF.

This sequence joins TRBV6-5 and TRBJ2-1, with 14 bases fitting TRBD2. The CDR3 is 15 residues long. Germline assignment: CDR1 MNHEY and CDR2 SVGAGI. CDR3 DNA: TGTAAAGCCGGGACTAGCGGGAGAGGGTACAATGAGCAGTTCTTC. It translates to CKAGTSGRGYNEQFF.

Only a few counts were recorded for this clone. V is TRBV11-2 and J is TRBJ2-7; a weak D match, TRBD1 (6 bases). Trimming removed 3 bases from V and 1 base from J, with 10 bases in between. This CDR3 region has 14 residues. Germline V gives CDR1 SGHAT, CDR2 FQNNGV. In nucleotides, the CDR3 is TGTGCCAGCAGCTTCGGGACATCTTCCTACGAGCAGTACTTC. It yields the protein CASSFGTSSYEQYF.

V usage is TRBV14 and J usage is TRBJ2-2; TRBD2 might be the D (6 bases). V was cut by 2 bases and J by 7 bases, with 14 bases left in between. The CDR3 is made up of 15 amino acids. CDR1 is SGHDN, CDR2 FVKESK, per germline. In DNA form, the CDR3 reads TGTGCCAGCAGCCAATTCCCGGGGGAGCTCGGGGAGCTGTTTTTT. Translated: CASSQFPGELGELFF.

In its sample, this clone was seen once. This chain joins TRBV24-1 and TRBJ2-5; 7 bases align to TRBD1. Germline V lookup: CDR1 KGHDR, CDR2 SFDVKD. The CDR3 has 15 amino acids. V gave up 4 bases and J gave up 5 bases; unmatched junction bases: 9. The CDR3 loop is CATSELTGLGETQYF. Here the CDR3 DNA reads TGTGCCACCAGTGAACTGACAGGGCTGGGGGAGACCCAGTACTTC.

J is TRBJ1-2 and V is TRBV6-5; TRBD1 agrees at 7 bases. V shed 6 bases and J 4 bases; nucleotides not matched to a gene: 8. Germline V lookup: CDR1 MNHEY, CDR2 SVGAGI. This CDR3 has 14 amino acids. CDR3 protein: CASRPPGQRYGYTF. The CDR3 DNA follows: TGTGCCAGCAGGCCGCCGGGACAGCGCTATGGCTACACCTTC.

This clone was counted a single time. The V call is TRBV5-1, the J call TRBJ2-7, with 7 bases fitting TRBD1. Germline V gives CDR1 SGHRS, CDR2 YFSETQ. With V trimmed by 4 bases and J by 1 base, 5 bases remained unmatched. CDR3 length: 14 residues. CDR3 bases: TGCGCCAGCAGCCTAGGGGGACAGTCCTACGAGCAGTACTTC. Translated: CASSLGGQSYEQYF.

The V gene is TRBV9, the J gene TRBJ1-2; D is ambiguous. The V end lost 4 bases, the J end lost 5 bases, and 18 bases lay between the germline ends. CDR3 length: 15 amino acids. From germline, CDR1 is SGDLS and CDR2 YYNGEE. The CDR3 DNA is TGTGCCAGCAGCCCGGGCCCAGGAGGAGGTTATGGCTACACCTTC. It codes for CASSPGPGGGYGYTF.

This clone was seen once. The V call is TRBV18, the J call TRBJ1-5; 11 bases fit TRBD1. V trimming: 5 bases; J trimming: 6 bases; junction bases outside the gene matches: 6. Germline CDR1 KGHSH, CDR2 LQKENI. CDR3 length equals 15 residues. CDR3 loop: CASSSGQGAGQPQHF. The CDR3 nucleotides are TGTGCCAGCTCATCAGGACAGGGGGCAGGTCAGCCCCAGCATTTT.

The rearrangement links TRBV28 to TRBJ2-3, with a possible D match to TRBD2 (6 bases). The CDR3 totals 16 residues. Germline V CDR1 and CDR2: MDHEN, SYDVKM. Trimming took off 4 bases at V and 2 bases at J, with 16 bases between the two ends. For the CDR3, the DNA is TGTGCCAGCAGTTCTCCTCCGGAGGGACTCACAGATACGCAGTATTTT. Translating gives CASSSPPEGLTDTQYF.